These T cell receptor beta chains were read from a single sample in a study of long-term antiretroviral therapy in people with HIV. This table comes from immunoSEQ multiplex PCR, and its TCRdb copy is limited to in-frame clones, with some not included. Of tens of thousands of clones in the sample, about 88% were seen once. The sequences come from unsorted PBMCs, collected roughly 5 years before starting antiretroviral therapy. Receptor source: a man in his fifties or sixties with HIV. Both conserved end residues are part of each CDR3. The D gene is left open where the match is weak. Rows give clone size only sometimes, using once, few, many, or a class for an expanded clone.

V gene	clone size	D gene	J gene	CDR3 protein	CDR3 DNA
TRBV18	-	TRBD1	TRBJ2-1	CASSDRGHEQFF	TGTGCCAGCTCGGACAGGGGGCATGAGCAGTTCTTC
TRBV18	-	-	TRBJ1-1	CASSPSEDTEAFF	TGTGCCAGCTCACCTTCTGAGGACACTGAAGCTTTCTTT
TRBV7-9	-	TRBD2	TRBJ2-2	CASSLLLATTGELFF	TGTGCCAGCAGCTTACTACTAGCGACCACCGGGGAGCTGTTTTTT
TRBV6-5	-	-	TRBJ2-7	CASSPRDKAYEQYF	TGTGCCAGCAGTCCCCGGGACAAGGCCTACGAGCAGTACTTC
TRBV6-5	-	-	TRBJ2-3	CASSYSSATDTQYF	TGTGCCAGCAGTTACTCTTCCGCCACAGATACGCAGTATTTT
TRBV5-1	once	-	TRBJ2-1	CASTTLGGQNNEQFF	TGCGCCAGCACCACCCTGGGTGGGCAGAACAATGAGCAGTTCTTC
TRBV7-2	-	TRBD2	TRBJ2-2	CASSFEGGDTGELFF	TGTGCCAGCAGCTTTGAGGGAGGGGACACCGGGGAGCTGTTTTTT
TRBV19	-	-	TRBJ1-1	CASSIDVATNTEAFF	TGTGCCAGTAGTATAGATGTGGCTACGAACACTGAAGCTTTCTTT
TRBV5-1	-	TRBD2	TRBJ2-5	CASSLSGTSGTQETQYF	TGCGCCAGCAGCCTGTCCGGGACTAGCGGGACCCAAGAGACCCAGTACTTC
TRBV6-5	-	-	TRBJ2-7	CASSYAGPPYEQYF	TGTGCCAGCAGTTACGCGGGGCCCCCCTACGAGCAGTACTTC
TRBV6-4	-	-	TRBJ1-5	CASSARGGQPQHF	TGTGCCAGCAGTGCGAGGGGCGGTCAGCCCCAGCATTTT
TRBV5-4	-	TRBD1	TRBJ2-7	CASSSPTGSSYEQYF	TGTGCCAGCAGCTCCCCGACAGGGAGCTCCTACGAGCAGTACTTC
TRBV2	-	-	TRBJ1-1	CASSELGQQFAEAFF	TGTGCCAGCAGTGAACTAGGACAGCAGTTCGCTGAAGCTTTCTTT
TRBV5-1	-	TRBD2	TRBJ2-7	CASSLVGGYEQYF	TGCGCCAGCAGCTTGGTGGGGGGGTACGAGCAGTACTTC
TRBV6-6	-	-	TRBJ2-7	CASSPSHEQYF	TGTGCCAGCAGCCCTAGTCACGAGCAGTACTTC
TRBV7-3	-	-	TRBJ2-3	CASRETGYTDTQYF	TGTGCCAGCAGGGAGACAGGATACACAGATACGCAGTATTTT
TRBV5-6	-	-	TRBJ2-5	CASSLWARGQETQYF	TGTGCCAGCAGCTTGTGGGCCAGGGGACAAGAGACCCAGTACTTC
TRBV13	-	TRBD2	TRBJ2-7	CASSSQPTSRAWNEQYF	TGTGCCAGCAGCTCCCAACCGACTAGCCGGGCCTGGAACGAGCAGTACTTC
TRBV5-1	-	-	TRBJ1-4	CASSWTKTNEKLFF	TGCGCCAGCAGCTGGACAAAGACTAATGAAAAACTGTTTTTT
TRBV14	-	-	TRBJ2-7	CASSQYYEQYF	TGTGCCAGCAGCCAATACTACGAGCAGTACTTC
TRBV18	-	-	TRBJ2-7	CASSRWGQTYEQYF	TGTGCCAGCTCACGATGGGGGCAGACCTACGAGCAGTACTTC
TRBV5-1	-	-	TRBJ2-1	CASSGAGEQFF	TGCGCCAGCAGCGGAGCGGGCGAGCAGTTCTTC